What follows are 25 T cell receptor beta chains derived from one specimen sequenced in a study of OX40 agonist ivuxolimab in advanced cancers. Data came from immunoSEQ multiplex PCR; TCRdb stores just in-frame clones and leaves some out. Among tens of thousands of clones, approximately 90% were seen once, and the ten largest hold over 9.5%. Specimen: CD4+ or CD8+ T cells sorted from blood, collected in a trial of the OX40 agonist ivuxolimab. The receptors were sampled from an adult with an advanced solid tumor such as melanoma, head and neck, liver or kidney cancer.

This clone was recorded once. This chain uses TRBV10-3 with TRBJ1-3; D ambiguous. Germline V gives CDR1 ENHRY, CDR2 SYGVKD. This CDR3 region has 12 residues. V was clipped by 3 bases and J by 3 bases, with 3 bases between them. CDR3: CAISDDGNTIYF. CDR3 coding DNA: TGTGCCATCAGTGACGATGGAAACACCATATATTTT.

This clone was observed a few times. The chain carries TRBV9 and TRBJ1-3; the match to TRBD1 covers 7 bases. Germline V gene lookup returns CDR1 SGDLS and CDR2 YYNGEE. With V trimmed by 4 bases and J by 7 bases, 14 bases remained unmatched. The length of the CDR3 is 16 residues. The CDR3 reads CASSHFGTAESNTIYF. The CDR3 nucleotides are TGTGCCAGCAGCCATTTTGGGACAGCTGAGTCGAACACCATATATTTT.

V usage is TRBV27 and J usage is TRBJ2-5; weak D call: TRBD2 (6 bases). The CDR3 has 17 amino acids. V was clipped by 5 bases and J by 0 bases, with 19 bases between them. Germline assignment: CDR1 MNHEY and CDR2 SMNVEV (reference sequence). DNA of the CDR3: TGTGCCAGCAGTCCCATTTTCGCTAGCGAGTACCAAGAGACCCAGTACTTC. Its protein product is CASSPIFASEYQETQYF.

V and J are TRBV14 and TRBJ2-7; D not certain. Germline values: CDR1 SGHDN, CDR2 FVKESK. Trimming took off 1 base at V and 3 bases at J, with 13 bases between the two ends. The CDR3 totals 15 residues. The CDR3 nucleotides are TGTGCCAGCAGCCAAGCCCGCCTTAGGGACTACGAGCAGTACTTC. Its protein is CASSQARLRDYEQYF.

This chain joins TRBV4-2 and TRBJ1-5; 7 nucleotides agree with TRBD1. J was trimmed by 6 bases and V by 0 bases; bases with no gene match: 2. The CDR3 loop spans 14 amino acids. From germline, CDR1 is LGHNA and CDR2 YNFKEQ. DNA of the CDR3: TGTGCCAGCAGCCAAGATACAGGGGTTCAGCCCCAGCATTTT. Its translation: CASSQDTGVQPQHF.

CDR3 DNA sequence: TGCAGCGTTGAAGAGGGGACAGGGGGCGATGGCACAGATACGCAGTATTTT. Translating it yields CSVEEGTGGDGTDTQYF. This chain links TRBV29-1 with TRBJ2-3; TRBD1 aligns across 12 bases. CDR1 SQVTM and CDR2 ANQGSEA come from the germline V gene. The J segment lost 1 base and the V segment lost 0 bases, leaving 5 bases of the junction unmatched. This CDR3 has 17 residues.

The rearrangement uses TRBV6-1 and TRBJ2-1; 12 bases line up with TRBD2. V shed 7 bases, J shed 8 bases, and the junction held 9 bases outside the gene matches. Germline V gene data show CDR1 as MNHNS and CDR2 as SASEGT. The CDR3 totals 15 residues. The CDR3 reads CASKRLAGVVDEQFF. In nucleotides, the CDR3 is TGTGCCAGCAAACGACTAGCGGGAGTGGTGGATGAGCAGTTCTTC.

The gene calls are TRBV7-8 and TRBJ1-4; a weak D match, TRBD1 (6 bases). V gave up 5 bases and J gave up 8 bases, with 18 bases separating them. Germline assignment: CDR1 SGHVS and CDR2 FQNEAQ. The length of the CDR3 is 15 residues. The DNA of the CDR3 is TGTGCCAGCAGCCCCTCAACAGGGACGTGGGAAAAACTGTTTTTT. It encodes CASSPSTGTWEKLFF. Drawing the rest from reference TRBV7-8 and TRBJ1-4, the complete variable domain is GAGVSQSPRYKVAKRGQDVALRCDPISGHVSLFWYQQALGQGPEFLTYFQNEAQLDKSGLPSDRFFAERPEGSVSTLKIQRTQQEDSAVYLCASSPSTGTWEKLFFGSGTQLSVL.

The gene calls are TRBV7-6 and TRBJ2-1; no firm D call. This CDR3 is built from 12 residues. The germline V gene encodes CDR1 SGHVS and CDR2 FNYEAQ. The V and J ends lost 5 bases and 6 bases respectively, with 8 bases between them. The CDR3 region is CASSRSLNEQFF. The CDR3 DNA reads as TGTGCCAGCAGCCGGAGTCTCAATGAGCAGTTCTTC.

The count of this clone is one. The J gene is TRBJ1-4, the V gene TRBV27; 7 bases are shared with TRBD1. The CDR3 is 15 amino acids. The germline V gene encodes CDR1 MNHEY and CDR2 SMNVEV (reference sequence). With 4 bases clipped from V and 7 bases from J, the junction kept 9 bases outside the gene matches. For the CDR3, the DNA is TGTGCCAGCAGTTCCCTACAGGGGCGGATTGAAAAACTGTTTTTT. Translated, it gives CASSSLQGRIEKLFF.

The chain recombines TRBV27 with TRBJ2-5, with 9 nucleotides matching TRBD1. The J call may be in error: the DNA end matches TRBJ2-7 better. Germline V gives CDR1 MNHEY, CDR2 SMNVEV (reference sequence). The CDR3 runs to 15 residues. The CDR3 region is CASSDGTGSAYEQYF. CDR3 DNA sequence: TGTGCCAGCAGTGATGGGACAGGGAGTGCCTACGAGCAGTACTTC.

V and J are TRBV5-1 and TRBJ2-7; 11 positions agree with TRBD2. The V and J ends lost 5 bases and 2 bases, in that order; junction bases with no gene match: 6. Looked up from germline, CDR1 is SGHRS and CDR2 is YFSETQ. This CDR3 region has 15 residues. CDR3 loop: CASSPTSGITYEQYF. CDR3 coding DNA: TGCGCCAGCAGTCCGACTAGCGGGATCACCTACGAGCAGTACTTC.

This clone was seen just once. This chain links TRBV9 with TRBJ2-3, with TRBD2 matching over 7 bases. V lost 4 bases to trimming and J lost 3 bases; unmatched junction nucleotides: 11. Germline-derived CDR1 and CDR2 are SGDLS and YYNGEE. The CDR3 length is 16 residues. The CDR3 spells CASSLKAGMGTDTQYF. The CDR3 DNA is TGTGCCAGCAGCCTAAAAGCGGGAATGGGAACAGATACGCAGTATTTT.

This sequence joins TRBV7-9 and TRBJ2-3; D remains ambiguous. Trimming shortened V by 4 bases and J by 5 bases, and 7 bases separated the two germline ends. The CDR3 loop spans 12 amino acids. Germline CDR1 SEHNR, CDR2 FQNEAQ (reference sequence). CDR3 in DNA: TGTGCCAGCAGCTCCCTCCTAGATACGCAGTATTTT. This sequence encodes CASSSLLDTQYF.

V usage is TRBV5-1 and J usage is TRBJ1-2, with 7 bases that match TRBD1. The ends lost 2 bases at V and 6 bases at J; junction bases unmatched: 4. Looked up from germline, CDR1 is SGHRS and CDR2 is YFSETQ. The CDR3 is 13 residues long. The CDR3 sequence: CASSLRGQDGYTF. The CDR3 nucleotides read TGCGCCAGCAGCTTAAGGGGGCAGGATGGCTACACCTTC.

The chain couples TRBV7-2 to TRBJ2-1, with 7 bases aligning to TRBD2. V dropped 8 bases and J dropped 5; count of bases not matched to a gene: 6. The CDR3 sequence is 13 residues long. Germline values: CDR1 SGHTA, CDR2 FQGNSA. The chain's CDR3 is CASGGVKDNEQFF. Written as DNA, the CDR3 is TGTGCCAGCGGGGGGGTAAAAGACAATGAGCAGTTCTTC. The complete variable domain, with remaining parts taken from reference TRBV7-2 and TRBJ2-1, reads GAGVSQSPSNKVTEKGKDVELRCDPISGHTALYWYRQSLGQGLEFLIYFQGNSAPDKSGLPSDRFSAERTGGSVSTLTIQRTQQEDSAVYLCASGGVKDNEQFFGPGTRLTVL.

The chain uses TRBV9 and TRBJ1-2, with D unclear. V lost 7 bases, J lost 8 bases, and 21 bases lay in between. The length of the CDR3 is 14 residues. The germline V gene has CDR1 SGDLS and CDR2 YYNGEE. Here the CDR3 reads CASSTRELFGGYTF. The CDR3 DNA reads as TGTGCCAGCTCAACTCGGGAGCTATTCGGGGGCTACACCTTC.

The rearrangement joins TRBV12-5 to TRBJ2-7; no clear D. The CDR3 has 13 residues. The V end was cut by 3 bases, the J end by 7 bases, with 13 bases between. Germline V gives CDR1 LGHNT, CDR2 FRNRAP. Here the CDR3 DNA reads TGTGCTAGTGGTTTAGACATGGGGTATGAGCAGTACTTC. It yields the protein CASGLDMGYEQYF.

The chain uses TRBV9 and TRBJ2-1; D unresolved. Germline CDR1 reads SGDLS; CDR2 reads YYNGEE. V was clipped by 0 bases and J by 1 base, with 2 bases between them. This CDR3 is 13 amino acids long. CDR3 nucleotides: TGTGCCAGCAGCGTAGGATCCTACAATGAGCAGTTCTTC. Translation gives CASSVGSYNEQFF.

CDR3 in DNA: TGTGCCAGTAGTATGTTCGGCGGGGGTGACTACAATGAGCAGTTCTTC. Protein product: CASSMFGGGDYNEQFF. The chain has TRBV19 and TRBJ2-1; TRBD2 agrees at 7 bases. V lost 3 bases to trimming and J lost 3 bases; unmatched junction nucleotides: 8. Germline V gene data show CDR1 as LNHDA and CDR2 as SQIVND (reference sequence). The CDR3 sequence is 16 residues long.

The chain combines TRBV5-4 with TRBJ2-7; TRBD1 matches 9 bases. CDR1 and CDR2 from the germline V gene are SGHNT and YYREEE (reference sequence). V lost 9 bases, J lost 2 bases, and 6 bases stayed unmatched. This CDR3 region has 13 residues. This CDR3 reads CAIPGQGAYEQYF. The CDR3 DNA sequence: TGTGCCATCCCGGGACAGGGCGCCTACGAGCAGTACTTC.

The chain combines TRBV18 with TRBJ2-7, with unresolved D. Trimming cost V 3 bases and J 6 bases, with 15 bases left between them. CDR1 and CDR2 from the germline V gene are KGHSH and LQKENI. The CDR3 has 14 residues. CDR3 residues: CASSPPHHIGEQYF. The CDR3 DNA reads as TGTGCCAGCTCACCTCCACACCATATTGGCGAGCAGTACTTC.

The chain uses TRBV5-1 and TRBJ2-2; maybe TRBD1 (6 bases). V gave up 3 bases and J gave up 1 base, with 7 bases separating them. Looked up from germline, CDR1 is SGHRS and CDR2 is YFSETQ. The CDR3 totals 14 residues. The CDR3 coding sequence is TGCGCCAGCAGCTACAGGGAGAACACCGGGGAGCTGTTTTTT. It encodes CASSYRENTGELFF.

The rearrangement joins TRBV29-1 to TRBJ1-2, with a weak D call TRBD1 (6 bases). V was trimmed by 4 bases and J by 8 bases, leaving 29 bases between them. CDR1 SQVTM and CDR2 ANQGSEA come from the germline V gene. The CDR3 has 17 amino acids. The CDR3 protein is CSVVIWPGPDSNWGYTF. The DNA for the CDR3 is TGCAGCGTTGTGATTTGGCCGGGGCCGGACAGCAACTGGGGCTACACCTTC.

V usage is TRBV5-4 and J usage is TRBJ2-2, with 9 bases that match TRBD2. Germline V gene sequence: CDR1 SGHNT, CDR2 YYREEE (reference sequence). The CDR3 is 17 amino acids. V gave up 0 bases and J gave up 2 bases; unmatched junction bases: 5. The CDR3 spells CASSLDASGTNTGELFF. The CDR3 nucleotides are TGTGCCAGCAGCTTGGATGCTAGCGGGACTAACACCGGGGAGCTGTTTTTT. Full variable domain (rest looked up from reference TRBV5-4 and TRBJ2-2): ETGVTQSPTHLIKTRGQQVTLRCSSQSGHNTVSWYQQALGQGPQFIFQYYREEENGRGNFPPRFSGLQFPNYSSELNVNALELDDSALYLCASSLDASGTNTGELFFGEGSRLTVL.